The clone carrying this T cell receptor beta chain has more than one count but fewer than ten. Antigen: not known. MiXCR, run by TCRdb on the reads, gives a single entry per CDR3 protein. The profile shows approximately 500,000 distinct CDR3 sequences, around 35% of them singletons. Trimming shortened V by 5 bases and J by 4 bases, and 14 bases separated the two germline ends. Germline CDR1 is MNHEY and CDR2 is SMNVEV (reference sequence). The CDR3 runs to 15 residues. The source of the sample is a study of T cell repertoires in cytomegalovirus infection. Study at large: Matching HLA type, along with CMV infection, was indicated by public TCR beta signatures.

Study outcomes and limitations: HLA-C-restricted CMV clonotypes gave the most frequent clonotype in two of eight donors.

Sequencing was performed on cultured PBMCs, taken from culture after CMV antigen stimulation. The gene calls are TRBV27 and TRBJ1-4; the D is unclear. The clonotype originates from a human donor in good health (CMV status not recorded). Some clones in this sample may be carry-over from other donors' samples. The CDR3 coding sequence is TGTGCCAGCAGTCCCTGGGGAAGTAGTAATGAAAAACTGTTTTTT. It is translated as CASSPWGSSNEKLFF. Full variable domain (remainder filled in from reference TRBV27 and TRBJ1-4): EAQVTQNPRYLITVTGKKLTVTCSQNMNHEYMSWYRQDPGLGLRQIYYSMNVEVTDKGDVPEGYKVSRKEKRNFPLILESPSPNQTSLYFCASSPWGSSNEKLFFGSGTQLSVL.